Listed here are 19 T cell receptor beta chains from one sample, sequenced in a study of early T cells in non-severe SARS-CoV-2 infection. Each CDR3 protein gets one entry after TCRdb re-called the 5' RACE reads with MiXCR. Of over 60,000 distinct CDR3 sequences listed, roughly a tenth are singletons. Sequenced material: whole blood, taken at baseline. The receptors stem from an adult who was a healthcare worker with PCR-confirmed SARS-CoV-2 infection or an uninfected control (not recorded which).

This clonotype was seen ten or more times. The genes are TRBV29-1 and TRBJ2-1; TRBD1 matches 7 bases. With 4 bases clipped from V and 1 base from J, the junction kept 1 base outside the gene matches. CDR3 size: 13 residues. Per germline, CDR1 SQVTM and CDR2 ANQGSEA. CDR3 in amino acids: CSVGDSSYNEQFF. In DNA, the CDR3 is TGCAGCGTTGGGGACAGTTCCTACAATGAGCAGTTCTTC.

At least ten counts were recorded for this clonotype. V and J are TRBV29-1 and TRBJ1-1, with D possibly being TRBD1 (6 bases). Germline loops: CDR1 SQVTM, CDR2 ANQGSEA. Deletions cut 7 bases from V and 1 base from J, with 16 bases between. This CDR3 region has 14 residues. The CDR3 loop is CSALPGHTNTEAFF. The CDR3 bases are TGCAGCGCTCTACCGGGACATACGAACACTGAAGCTTTCTTT.

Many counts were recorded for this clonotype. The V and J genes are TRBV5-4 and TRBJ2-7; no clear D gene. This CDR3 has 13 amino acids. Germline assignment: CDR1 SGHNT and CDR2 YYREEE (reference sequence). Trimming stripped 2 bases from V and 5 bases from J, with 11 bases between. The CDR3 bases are TGTGCCAGCAGCTTAAATGTTGTCAACGAGCAGTACTTC. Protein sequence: CASSLNVVNEQYF. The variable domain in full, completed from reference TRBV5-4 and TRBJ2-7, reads ETGVTQSPTHLIKTRGQQVTLRCSSQSGHNTVSWYQQALGQGPQFIFQYYREEENGRGNFPPRFSGLQFPNYSSELNVNALELDDSALYLCASSLNVVNEQYFGPGTRLTVT.

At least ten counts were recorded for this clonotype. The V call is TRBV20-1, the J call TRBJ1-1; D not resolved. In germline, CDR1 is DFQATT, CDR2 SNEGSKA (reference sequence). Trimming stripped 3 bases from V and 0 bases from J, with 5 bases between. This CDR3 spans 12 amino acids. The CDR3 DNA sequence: TGCAGTGCTAGTGAGTTGAACACTGAAGCTTTCTTT. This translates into CSASELNTEAFF.

This CDR3 is CSVEYCIGAEAFF. CDR3 in DNA: TGCAGCGTTGAATATTGCATAGGGGCTGAAGCTTTCTTT. This rearrangement joins TRBV29-1 to TRBJ1-1; a possible D gene is TRBD1 (5 bases). CDR3 length: 13 amino acids. Germline assignment: CDR1 SQVTM and CDR2 ANQGSEA. V lost 2 bases, J lost 6 bases, and 13 bases lay in between.

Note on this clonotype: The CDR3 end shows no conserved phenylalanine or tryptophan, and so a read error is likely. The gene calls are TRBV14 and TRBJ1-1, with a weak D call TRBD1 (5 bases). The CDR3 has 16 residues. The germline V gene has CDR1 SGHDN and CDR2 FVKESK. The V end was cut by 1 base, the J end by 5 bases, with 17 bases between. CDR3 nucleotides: TGTGCCAGCAGCCAAGCGCGGGGGAGCGGCCGGACTGAAGCTTTCTCT. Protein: CASSQARGSGRTEAFS.

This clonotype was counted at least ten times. The CDR3: CATSDSRDIQETQYF. DNA for the CDR3: TGTGCCACCAGTGATTCCCGGGACATCCAAGAGACCCAGTACTTC. The J gene is TRBJ2-5, the V gene TRBV24-1; a weak D match, TRBD1 (6 bases). This CDR3 has 15 amino acids. V was pared by 2 bases and J by 1 base, with 10 bases between. Per germline, CDR1 KGHDR and CDR2 SFDVKD.

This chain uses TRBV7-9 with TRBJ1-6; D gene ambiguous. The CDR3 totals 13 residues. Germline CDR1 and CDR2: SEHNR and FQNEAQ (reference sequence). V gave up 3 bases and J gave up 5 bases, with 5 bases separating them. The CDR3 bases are TGTGCCAGCAGCTTTGAAAATAATTCACCCCTCCACTTT. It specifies CASSFENNSPLHF.

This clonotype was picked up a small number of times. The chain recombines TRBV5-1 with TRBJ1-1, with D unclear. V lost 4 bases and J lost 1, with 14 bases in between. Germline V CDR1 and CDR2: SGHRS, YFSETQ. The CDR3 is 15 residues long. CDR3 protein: CASSRSADWNTEAFF. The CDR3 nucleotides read TGCGCCAGCAGCAGGTCCGCAGACTGGAACACTGAAGCTTTCTTT.

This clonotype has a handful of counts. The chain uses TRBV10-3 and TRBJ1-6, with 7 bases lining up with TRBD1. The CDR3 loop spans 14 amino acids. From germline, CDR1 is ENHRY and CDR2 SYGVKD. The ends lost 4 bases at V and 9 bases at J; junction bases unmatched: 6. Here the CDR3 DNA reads TGTGCCATCAGTGCAGGGGGTTTCGGTTCACCCCTCCACTTT. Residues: CAISAGGFGSPLHF.

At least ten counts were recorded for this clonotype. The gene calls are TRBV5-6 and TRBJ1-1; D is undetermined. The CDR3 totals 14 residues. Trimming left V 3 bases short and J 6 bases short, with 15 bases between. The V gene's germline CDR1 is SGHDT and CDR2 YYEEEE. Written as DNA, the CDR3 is TGTGCCAGCAGCTACGGACGCCCCCGTCCTGAAGCTTTCTTT. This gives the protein CASSYGRPRPEAFF.

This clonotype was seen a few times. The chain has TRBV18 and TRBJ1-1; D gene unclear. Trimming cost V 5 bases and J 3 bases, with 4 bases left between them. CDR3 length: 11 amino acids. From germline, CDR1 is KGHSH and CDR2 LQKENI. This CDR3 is CASSEHTEAFF. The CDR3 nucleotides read TGTGCCAGCTCAGAGCACACTGAAGCTTTCTTT.

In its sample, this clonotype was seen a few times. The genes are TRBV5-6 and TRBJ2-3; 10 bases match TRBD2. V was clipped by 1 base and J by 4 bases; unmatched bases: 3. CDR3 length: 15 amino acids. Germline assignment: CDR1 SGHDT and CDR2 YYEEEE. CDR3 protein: CASSLLAGVADTQYF. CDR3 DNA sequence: TGTGCCAGCAGCTTGCTAGCGGGGGTGGCAGATACGCAGTATTTT.

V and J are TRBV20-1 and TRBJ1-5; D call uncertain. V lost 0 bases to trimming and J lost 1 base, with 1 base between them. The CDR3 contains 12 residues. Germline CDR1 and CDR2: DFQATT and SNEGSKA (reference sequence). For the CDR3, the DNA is TGCAGTGCTAGAGACAGCAATCAGCCCCAGCATTTT. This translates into CSARDSNQPQHF.

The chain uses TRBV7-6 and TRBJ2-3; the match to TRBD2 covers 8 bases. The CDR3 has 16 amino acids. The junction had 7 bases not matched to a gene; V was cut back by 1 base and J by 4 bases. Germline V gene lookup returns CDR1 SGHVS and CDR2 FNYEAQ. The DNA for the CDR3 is TGTGCCAGCAGCTTAGGAGTCGGGGGGGCAGCAGATACGCAGTATTTT. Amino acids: CASSLGVGGAADTQYF. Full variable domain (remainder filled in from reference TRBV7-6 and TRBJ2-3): GAGVSQSPRYKVTKRGQDVALRCDPISGHVSLYWYRQALGQGPEFLTYFNYEAQQDKSGLPNDRFSAERPEGSISTLTIQRTEQRDSAMYRCASSLGVGGAADTQYFGPGTRLTVL.

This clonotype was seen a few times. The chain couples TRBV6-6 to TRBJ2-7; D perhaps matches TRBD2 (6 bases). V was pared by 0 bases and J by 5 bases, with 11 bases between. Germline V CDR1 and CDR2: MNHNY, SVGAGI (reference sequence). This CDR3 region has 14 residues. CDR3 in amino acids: CASSYSEGSHEQYF. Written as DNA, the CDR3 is TGTGCCAGCAGTTACTCGGAGGGCAGCCACGAGCAGTACTTC.

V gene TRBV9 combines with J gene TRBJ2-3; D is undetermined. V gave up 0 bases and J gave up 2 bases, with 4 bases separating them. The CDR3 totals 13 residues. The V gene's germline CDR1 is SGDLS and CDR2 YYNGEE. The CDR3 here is CASSVGPTDTQYF. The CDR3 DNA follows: TGTGCCAGCAGCGTAGGGCCCACAGATACGCAGTATTTT.

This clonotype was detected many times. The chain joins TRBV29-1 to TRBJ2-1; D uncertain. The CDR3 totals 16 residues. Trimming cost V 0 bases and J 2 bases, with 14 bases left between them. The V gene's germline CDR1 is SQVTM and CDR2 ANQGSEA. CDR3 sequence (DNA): TGCAGCGTTGAAGATCCGCCAAAGCAGACCTACAATGAGCAGTTCTTC. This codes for CSVEDPPKQTYNEQFF.

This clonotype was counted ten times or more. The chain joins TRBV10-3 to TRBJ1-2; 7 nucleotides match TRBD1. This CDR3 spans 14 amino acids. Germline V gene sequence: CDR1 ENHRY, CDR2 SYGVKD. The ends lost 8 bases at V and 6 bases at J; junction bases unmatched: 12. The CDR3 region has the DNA TGTGCCATCCACCCCGACAGGGTAGGCGATGGCTACACCTTC. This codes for CAIHPDRVGDGYTF.